The T cell receptor (beta chain) under discussion was sequenced for a study of PD-1 blockade in classical Hodgkin lymphoma (dated by TCRdb to 2020 to 2021). Looking at the study overall: Nivolumab dosing was 3 mg/kg intravenously every 2 weeks, continuing until either disease progression or unacceptable toxicity. A peripheral blood immune signature of response to PD-1 blockade in classical Hodgkin lymphoma was defined using TCR beta sequencing and CyTOF.

Broad study findings and their caveats: The study covered only a single clinical trial cohort, and the causes of the repertoire differences, possibly disease activity or prior therapy, were still not defined. Lower diversity was seen in patients whose nivolumab began less than 1 year after ASCT, and these patients were left out of later analyses so that immune reconstitution would not confound the results. Baseline TCR diversity was reported to be lower in newly diagnosed patients than in healthy donors and to be lower still in relapsed/refractory patients. A significant rise by C4D1 was seen in CD4+ but not CD8+ TCR diversity (p=0.0027 vs p=0.16), with the rise being most apparent in complete responders (p=0.02). Baseline diversity similar to that of newly diagnosed patients was observed in trial patients achieving complete response, whereas significantly lower diversity was observed in partial responders and progressors.

The label giving this sample's time point can be read as: cycle 4 day 1 (C4D1), after less than 7 weeks of nivolumab. Every trial patient had relapsed following autologous stem cell transplantation, and prior brentuximab vedotin exposure was what differed among cohorts A, B and C. A total of roughly 57 patients with relapsed/refractory classical Hodgkin lymphoma made up the trial cohort, and each patient's best overall response was complete response, partial response or progressive disease. Trial patients were treated with single-agent nivolumab in the multi-cohort phase II CheckMate 205 trial. Best overall response was determined by an independent review committee according to the 2007 International Working Group response criteria. Trial PBMCs were collected just before the start of nivolumab (C1D1) and during therapy at cycle 2 day 1 and cycle 4 day 1. Peripheral blood was collected in 8 mL Vacutainer Cell Preparation Tubes, from which PBMCs were isolated by centrifugation and then cryopreserved.

Including the terminal cysteine and phenylalanine, the CDR3 comprises 16 residues. Of all the DNA, just the CDR3 is kept, 48 bases in frame from base 1. Trimmed from V: 5 bases; trimmed from J: 0 bases; junction bases lacking a gene match: 6. In the germline V gene (reference sequence), CDR1 corresponds to LNHDA and CDR2 to SQIVND. On this clone: Which antigen it targets is not known. Base qualities are missing; no much larger clone stands one base away.

Genomic DNA was isolated using the Qiagen DNeasy kit from unsorted PBMCs as well as from negatively selected CD4+ and CD8+ fractions. Using primers that anneal to V and J segments, immunoSEQ multiplex PCR amplified the TCR beta CDR3 regions. A synthetic immune receptor repertoire was used to minimize amplification bias, and any remaining bias was removed computationally after sequencing. The study's own analysis went as follows. Custom Python scripts were used to quantify repertoire diversity as the Shannon entropy index. Unsorted, CD4+ and CD8+ repertoires were analyzed separately, except in combined analyses where CD4+ and CD8+ sequences were merged in silico. Clonal expansion was defined as a frequency increase of at least 2-fold after treatment compared with C1D1, and clones undetected at baseline were assigned a pseudocount of 0.5. Clones with 0 or 1 copy at C1D1 were classified as singleton clones, and clones with 2 or more copies were classified as non-singleton clones. Clones expanded in unsorted samples were assigned a CD4+, CD8+ or unknown annotation through matching of protein sequences in sorted samples from the same patient. Wilcoxon tests on paired samples were used to test changes in diversity from C1D1 to C4D1. TCRdb retrieved this table from immuneACCESS and kept in-frame rearrangements only. Not all clones are present; in checked studies, unresolved V genes account for under half, and no reason is known for the remainder. V and J calls and clone size are those listed in that table; D and trimming were worked out from the DNA. In this sample the table shows some 52,000 clones, 86% of which occur a single time. Of the sample, 6% to 7.5% is held by the ten largest clones.

The sequenced sample was peripheral blood mononuclear cells (PBMCs), obtained before the fourth cycle of nivolumab. The sequence came from a human donor with classical Hodgkin lymphoma. The chain couples TRBV19 to TRBJ1-3; a stretch of 8 junction bases matches TRBD1. The DNA is TGTGCCAGTAGTTCGGACAGGGCAGCCTCTGGAAACACCATATATTTT. Its protein product is CASSSDRAASGNTIYF.